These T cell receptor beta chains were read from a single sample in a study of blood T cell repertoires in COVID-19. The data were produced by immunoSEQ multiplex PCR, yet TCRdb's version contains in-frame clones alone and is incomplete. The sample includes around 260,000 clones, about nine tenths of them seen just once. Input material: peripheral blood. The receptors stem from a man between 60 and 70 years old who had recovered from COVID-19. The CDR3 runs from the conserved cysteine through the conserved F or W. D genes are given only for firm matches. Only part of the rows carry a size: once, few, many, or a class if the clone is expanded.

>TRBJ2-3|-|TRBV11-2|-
TGTGCCAGCAGCTTAGAGCGACAGAACACAGATACGCAGTATTTT
CASSLERQNTDTQYF
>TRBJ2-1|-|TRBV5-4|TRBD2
TGTGCCAGCAGCGACCTGACTAGCGGGGGGGCCAGGAATGAGCAGTTCTTC
CASSDLTSGGARNEQFF
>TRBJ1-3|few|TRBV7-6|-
TGTGCCAGCAGCTTGGACATTCTCTCTGGAAACACCATATATTTT
CASSLDILSGNTIYF
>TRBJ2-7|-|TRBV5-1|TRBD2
TGCGCCAGCACCTCAAGCGGGGCGCGGGTCGAGCAGTACTTC
CASTSSGARVEQYF
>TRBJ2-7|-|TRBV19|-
TGTGCCAGTAGTAAGACAATCTACGAGCAGTACTTC
CASSKTIYEQYF
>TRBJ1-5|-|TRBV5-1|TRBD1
TGCGCCAGCAGCTTAACAGGGGGGACGGGCAATCAGCCCCAGCATTTT
CASSLTGGTGNQPQHF
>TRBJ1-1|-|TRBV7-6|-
TGTGCCAGCAGCTTACGGCGGTTTGGGGCCACTGAAGCTTTCTTT
CASSLRRFGATEAFF
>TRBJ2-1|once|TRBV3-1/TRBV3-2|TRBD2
TGTGCCAGCAGCCCCGTTGGGGCGGGGGGCCCCCCCTACAATGAGCAGTTCTTC
CASSPVGAGGPPYNEQFF
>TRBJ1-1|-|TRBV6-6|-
TGTGCCAGCAGTTCACATATGAACACTGAAGCTTTCTTT
CASSSHMNTEAFF
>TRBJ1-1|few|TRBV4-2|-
TGTGCCAGCAGCCAAGGGCGCGGGGGCTGGGAGACTGAAGCTTTCTTT
CASSQGRGGWETEAFF
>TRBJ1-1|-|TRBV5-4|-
TGTGCCAGCAGCTTGGCAGGAAACACTGAAGCTTTCTTT
CASSLAGNTEAFF
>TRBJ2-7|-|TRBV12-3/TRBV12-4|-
TGTGCCAGCAGTCAGGACAGATACGAGCAGTACTTC
CASSQDRYEQYF
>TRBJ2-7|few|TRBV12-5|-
TGTGCTAGGGGTGTCGGACAGCCACTCTACGAGCAGTACTTC
CARGVGQPLYEQYF
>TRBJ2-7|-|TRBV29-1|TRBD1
TGCAGCGGACAGGGACCCTCCTACGAGCAGTACTTC
CSGQGPSYEQYF
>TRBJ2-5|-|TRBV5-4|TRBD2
TGTGCCAGCAGCGCGGGACTAGCGGGGGGGTACCAAGAGACCCAGTACTTC
CASSAGLAGGYQETQYF
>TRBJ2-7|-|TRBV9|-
TGTGCCAGCAGCAGGGGGGGAGGGCCCTACGAGCAGTACTTC
CASSRGGGPYEQYF
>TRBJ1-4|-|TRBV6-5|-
TGTGCCAGCAGGGGAGGTGAAAAACTGTTTTTT
CASRGGEKLFF
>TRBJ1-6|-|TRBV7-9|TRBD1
TGTGCCAGCAGCTACGAGACAGGGACCGTATCACCCCTCCACTTT
CASSYETGTVSPLHF
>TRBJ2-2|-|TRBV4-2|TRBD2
TGTGCCAGCAGCCAGGGGACTAGGGTGAACACCGGGGAGCTGTTTTTT
CASSQGTRVNTGELFF
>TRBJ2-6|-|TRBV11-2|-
TGTGCCAGCAGCTACAGGCCGCTTGTCAACGTCCTGACTTTC
CASSYRPLVNVLTF
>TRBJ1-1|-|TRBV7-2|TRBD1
TGTGCCAGCAGTAGGACAGGGACGGGGGCCACTGAAGCTTTCTTT
CASSRTGTGATEAFF
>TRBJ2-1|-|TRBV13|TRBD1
TGTGCCAGCAGCTACGGACAGGGCGATGAGCAGTTCTTC
CASSYGQGDEQFF
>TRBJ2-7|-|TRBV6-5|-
TGTGCCAGCAGTGACTCGACAGAGTACGAGCAGTACTTC
CASSDSTEYEQYF
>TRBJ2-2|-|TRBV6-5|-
TGTGCCAGTTCCGGGACACCGAACACCGGGGAGCTGTTTTTT
CASSGTPNTGELFF
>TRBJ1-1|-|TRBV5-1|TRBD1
TGCGCCAGCAGCGCTCAGACAGGGCTGAACACTGAAGCTTTCTTT
CASSAQTGLNTEAFF
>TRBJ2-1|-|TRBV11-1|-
TGTGCCAGCAGCCGCCCAGGGGGGAATGAGCAGTTCTTC
CASSRPGGNEQFF
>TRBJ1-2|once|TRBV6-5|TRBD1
TGTGCCAGCAGTTGGGGCTTGGGGACAGGGAACTATGGCTACACCTTC
CASSWGLGTGNYGYTF
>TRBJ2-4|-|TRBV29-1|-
TGCAGCGTTGGGGCGGGAAACATTCAGTACTTC
CSVGAGNIQYF
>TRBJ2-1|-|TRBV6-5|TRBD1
TGTGCCGAGGGGGACAGGGGAGCATGGGAGCAGTTCTTC
CAEGDRGAWEQFF
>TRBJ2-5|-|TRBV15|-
TGTGCCACCAGCAGAGATAGAAGCGGGCAGGGAGAGACCCAGTACTTC
CATSRDRSGQGETQYF
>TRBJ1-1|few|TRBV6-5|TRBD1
TGTGCCACTTGGGACAGGGGGAACACTGAAGCTTTCTTT
CATWDRGNTEAFF
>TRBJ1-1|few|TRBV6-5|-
TGTGCCAGCAGCCTGCTGGGCAGGACTGAAGCTTTCTTT
CASSLLGRTEAFF
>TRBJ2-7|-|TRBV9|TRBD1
TGTGCCAGCAGCGTAGAGACAGGGTCCTACGAGCAGTACTTC
CASSVETGSYEQYF